Below are 5 T cell receptor beta chains sequenced from a single sample in a study of blood T cell repertoires in COVID-19. Libraries were prepared by immunoSEQ multiplex PCR; TCRdb keeps only in-frame clonotypes and omits some of them. The sample includes about 150,000 clones, around nine tenths of them seen just once. What was sequenced was peripheral blood. The receptor set was obtained from a woman in her 50s with active or convalescent COVID-19.

The chain recombines TRBV7-3 with TRBJ1-2, with D possibly being TRBD1 (6 bases). Per the germline V gene, CDR1 is SGHTA and CDR2 is FQGTGA. Deletions cut 5 bases from V and 3 bases from J, with 22 bases between. The CDR3 length is 17 residues. CDR3 protein: CASSAKSKGQIYYGYTF. The DNA of the CDR3 is TGTGCCAGCAGCGCCAAAAGTAAGGGACAAATCTACTATGGCTACACCTTC.

The chain is built from TRBV7-2 and TRBJ1-2; 8 nucleotides align to TRBD1. This CDR3 is 19 amino acids long. Germline V lookup: CDR1 SGHTA, CDR2 FQGNSA. V lost 4 bases, J lost 0 bases, and 16 bases stayed unmatched. The CDR3 here is CASSSFRTGTLNTNYGYTF. As DNA, the CDR3 is TGTGCCAGCAGCTCATTCCGGACAGGGACCCTAAATACTAACTATGGCTACACCTTC.

The genes are TRBV5-3 and TRBJ1-1; D is unclear. TRBV5-3 belongs to the ORF category, with a function that is uncertain. The V and J ends lost 0 bases and 1 base respectively, with 7 bases between them. The CDR3 is made up of 14 amino acids. CDR3 in DNA: TGTGCCAGAAGCTTGGAACAGCCGAACACTGAAGCTTTCTTT. Amino acid sequence: CARSLEQPNTEAFF.

Concerning this clone itself: The germline gene is not matched at one end of the junction; a read error may be the cause. The chain couples TRBV6-5 to TRBJ1-2; D might be TRBD1 (5 bases). This CDR3 comprises 11 residues. Germline assignment: CDR1 MNHEY and CDR2 SVGAGI. The CDR3 bases are TGTGCCAGCACTCTCGGGGGTCGCTATACCTTC. Residues: CASTLGGRYTF.

This clone was detected only a few times. J is TRBJ1-6 and V is TRBV19, with 12 bases identical to TRBD1. This CDR3 region has 19 residues. The junction had 14 bases not matched to a gene; V was cut back by 7 bases and J by 4 bases. Looked up from germline, CDR1 is LNHDA and CDR2 is SQIVND (reference sequence). This chain's CDR3 is CASTSIPGQGAAYNSPLHF. The CDR3 DNA follows: TGTGCCAGTACCTCGATACCGGGACAGGGGGCCGCATATAATTCACCCCTCCACTTT. Variable domain in full (rest from reference TRBV19 and TRBJ1-6): DGGITQSPKYLFRKEGQNVTLSCEQNLNHDAMYWYRQDPGQGLRLIYYSQIVNDFQKGDIAEGYSVSREKKESFPLTVTSAQKNPTAFYLCASTSIPGQGAAYNSPLHFGNGTRLTVT.